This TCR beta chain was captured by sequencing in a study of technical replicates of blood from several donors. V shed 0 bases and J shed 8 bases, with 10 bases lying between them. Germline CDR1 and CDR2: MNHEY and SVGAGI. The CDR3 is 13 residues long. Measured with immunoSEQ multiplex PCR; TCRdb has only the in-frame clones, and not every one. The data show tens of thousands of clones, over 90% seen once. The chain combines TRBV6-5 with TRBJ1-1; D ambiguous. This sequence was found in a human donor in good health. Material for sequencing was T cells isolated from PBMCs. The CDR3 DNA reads TGTGCCAGCAGTTACTCGATAGCATCCGAAGCTTTCTTT. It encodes CASSYSIASEAFF.